The TCR beta chain described here comes from a study of blood T cell repertoires in COVID-19. Turning to the study itself: Samples taken during acute and convalescent COVID-19 were collected in the United States, Italy and Spain. T cells, B-cell-depleted T cells, or PBMCs supplied cDNA or gDNA.

The V gene end was trimmed by 7 bases and the J gene end by 4 bases; junction bases not matched to a gene: 6. CDR1 SQVTM and CDR2 ANQGSEA come from the germline V gene. The CDR3 is made up of 14 amino acids. In the study's own analysis: Reference gene primer amplification gave estimated nucleated cell counts. TCRdb's copy holds only in-frame clones and misses some; the assay was immunoSEQ multiplex PCR. The V and J calls and the clone size are those of that table, but D and trimming were determined from the DNA. The table shows about 190,000 clones, with around nine tenths occurring only once. Material for sequencing was peripheral blood. The chain couples TRBV29-1 to TRBJ2-1, with 11 bases matching TRBD2. The TCR originated in a man between 18 and 35 years old with active or convalescent COVID-19. DNA for the CDR3: TGCAGCGCGTCACTAGCGGGGGTTTACAATGAGCAGTTCTTC. Its translation: CSASLAGVYNEQFF.